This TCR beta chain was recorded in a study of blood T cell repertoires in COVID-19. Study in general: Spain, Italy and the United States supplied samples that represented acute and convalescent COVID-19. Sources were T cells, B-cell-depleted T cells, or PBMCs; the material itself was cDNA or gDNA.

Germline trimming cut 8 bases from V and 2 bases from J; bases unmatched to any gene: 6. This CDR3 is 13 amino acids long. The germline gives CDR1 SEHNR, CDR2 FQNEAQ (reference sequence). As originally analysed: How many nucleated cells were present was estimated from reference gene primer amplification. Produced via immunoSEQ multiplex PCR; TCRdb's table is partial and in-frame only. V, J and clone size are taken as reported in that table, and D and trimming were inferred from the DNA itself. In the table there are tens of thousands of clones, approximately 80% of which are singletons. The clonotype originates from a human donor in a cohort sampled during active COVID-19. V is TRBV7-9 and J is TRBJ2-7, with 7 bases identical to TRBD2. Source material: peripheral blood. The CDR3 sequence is CASWAGAPYEQYF. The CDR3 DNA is TGTGCCAGCTGGGCGGGAGCACCCTACGAGCAGTACTTC. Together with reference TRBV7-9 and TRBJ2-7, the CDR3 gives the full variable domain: DTGVSQNPRHKITKRGQNVTFRCDPISEHNRLYWYRQTLGQGPEFLTYFQNEAQLEKSRLLSDRFSAERPKGSFSTLEIQRTEQGDSAMYLCASWAGAPYEQYFGPGTRLTVT.